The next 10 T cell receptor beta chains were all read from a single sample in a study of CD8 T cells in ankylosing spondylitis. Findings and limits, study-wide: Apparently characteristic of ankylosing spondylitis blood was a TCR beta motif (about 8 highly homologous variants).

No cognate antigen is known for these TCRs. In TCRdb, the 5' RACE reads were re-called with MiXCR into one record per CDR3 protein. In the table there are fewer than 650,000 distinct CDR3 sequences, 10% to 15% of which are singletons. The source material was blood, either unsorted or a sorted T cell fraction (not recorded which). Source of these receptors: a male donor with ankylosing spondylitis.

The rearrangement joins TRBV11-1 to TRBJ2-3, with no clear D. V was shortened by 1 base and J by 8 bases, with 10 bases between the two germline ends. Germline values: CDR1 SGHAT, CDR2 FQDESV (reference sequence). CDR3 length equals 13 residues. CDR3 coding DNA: TGTGCCAGCAGCTTAGTGGCCTCGGGTACGCAGTATTTT. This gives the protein CASSLVASGTQYF.

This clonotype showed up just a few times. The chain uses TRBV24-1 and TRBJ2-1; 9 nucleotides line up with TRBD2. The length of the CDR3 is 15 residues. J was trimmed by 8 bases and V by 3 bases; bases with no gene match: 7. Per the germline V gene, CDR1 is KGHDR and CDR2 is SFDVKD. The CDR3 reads CATSDPLAGADEQFF. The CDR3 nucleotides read TGTGCCACCAGTGATCCTTTAGCGGGAGCGGATGAGCAGTTCTTC.

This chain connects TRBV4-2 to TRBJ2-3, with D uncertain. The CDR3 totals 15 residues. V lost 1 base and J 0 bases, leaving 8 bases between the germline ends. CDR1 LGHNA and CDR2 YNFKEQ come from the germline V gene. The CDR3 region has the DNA TGTGCCAGCAGCCAAGTGGCTGCTAGCACAGATACGCAGTATTTT. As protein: CASSQVAASTDTQYF.

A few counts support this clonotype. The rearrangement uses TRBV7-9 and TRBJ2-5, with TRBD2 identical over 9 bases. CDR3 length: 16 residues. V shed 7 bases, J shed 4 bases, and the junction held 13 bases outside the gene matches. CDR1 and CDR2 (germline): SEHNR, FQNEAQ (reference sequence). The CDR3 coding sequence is TGTGCCAGCAACAAGGGGCTGCGAGCGGGAGGAGAGACCCAGTACTTC. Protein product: CASNKGLRAGGETQYF.

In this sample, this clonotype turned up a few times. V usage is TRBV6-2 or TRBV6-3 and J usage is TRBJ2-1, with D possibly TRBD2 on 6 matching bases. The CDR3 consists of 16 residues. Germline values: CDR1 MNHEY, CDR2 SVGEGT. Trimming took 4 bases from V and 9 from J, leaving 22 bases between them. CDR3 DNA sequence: TGTGCCAGCAGTTTCGTCAAAGTAACGTCCGGGAGTGAGCAGTTCTTC. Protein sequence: CASSFVKVTSGSEQFF.

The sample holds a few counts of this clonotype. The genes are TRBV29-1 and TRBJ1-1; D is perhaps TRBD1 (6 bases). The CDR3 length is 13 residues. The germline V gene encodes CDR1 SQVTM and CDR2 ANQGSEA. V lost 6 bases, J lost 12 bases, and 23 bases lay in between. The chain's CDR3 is CSVLPPGGGETFF. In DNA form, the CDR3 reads TGCAGCGTACTCCCCCCCGGGGGGGGCGAAACTTTCTTT.

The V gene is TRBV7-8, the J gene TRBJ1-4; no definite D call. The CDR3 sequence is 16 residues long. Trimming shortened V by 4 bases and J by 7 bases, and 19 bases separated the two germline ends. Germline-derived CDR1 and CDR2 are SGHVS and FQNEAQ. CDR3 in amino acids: CASSYNDMWRGEKLFF. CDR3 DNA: TGTGCCAGCAGCTACAACGATATGTGGCGGGGTGAAAAACTGTTTTTT.

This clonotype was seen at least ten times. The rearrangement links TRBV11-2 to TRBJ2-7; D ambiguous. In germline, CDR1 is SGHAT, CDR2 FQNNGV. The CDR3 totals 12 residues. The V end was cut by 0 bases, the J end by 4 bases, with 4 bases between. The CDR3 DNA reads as TGTGCCAGCAGCTTAGAGAGATACGAGCAGTACTTC. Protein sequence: CASSLERYEQYF.

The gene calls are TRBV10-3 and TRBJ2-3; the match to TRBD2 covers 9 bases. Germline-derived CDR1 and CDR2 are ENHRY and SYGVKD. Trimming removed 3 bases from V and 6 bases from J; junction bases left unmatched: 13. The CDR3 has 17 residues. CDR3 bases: TGTGCCATCAGTGATGGGGGGACTAGCAGGATTAGGGATACGCAGTATTTT. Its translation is CAISDGGTSRIRDTQYF.

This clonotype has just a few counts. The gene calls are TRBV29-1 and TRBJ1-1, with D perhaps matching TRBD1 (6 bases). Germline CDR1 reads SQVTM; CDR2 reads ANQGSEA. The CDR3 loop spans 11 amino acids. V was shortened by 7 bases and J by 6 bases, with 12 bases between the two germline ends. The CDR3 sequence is CSGVPGAEAFF. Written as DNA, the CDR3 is TGCAGCGGGGTCCCAGGGGCTGAAGCTTTCTTT.